The rows below give T cell receptor beta chains drawn from one sample of a study of cytomegalovirus exposure and HLA in healthy donors. Repertoires were generated with immunoSEQ multiplex PCR, while TCRdb's copy carries only in-frame clones and drops some. The sample includes some 130,000 clones, around 77% of them seen just once. Input material: PBMCs. Receptor source: a male donor in good health and CMV-seropositive. Each CDR3 is given with its conserved first and last residue. The order of the fields is D gene, J gene, V gene, clone size, CDR3 DNA, CDR3 protein. A D gene is named only where the DNA matches it firmly. The size field is filled for only some rows; it gives once, few, many or a size class.

>-|TRBJ1-6|TRBV5-1|-
TGCGCCAGCAGCCCGGGGTCCGGGGGAATTGAGTTGGGCAATTCACCCCTCCACTTT
CASSPGSGGIELGNSPLHF
>-|TRBJ2-7|TRBV6-1|-
TGTGCCAGCAGGAGACTACCCTACGAGCAGTACTTC
CASRRLPYEQYF
>TRBD2|TRBJ2-2|TRBV10-3|few
TGTGCCATCAGTGGCGGGCTAGCGGGTAGCACCGGGGAGCTGTTTTTT
CAISGGLAGSTGELFF
>TRBD1|TRBJ2-1|TRBV7-2|few
TGTGCCAGCAGCGTTGGACAGGGGGCCTACAATGAGCAGTTCTTC
CASSVGQGAYNEQFF
>-|TRBJ1-4|TRBV2|-
TGTGCCAGCAGTGAGCTAGCAACTAATGAAAAACTGTTTTTT
CASSELATNEKLFF
>TRBD2|TRBJ2-7|TRBV15|few
TGTGCCACCAGCAGTACCGGGAGGGAGCAGTACTTC
CATSSTGREQYF
>-|TRBJ2-3|TRBV6-4|-
TGTGCCAGCAGGGGCCCCACAGATACGCAGTATTTT
CASRGPTDTQYF
>TRBD2|TRBJ2-1|TRBV30|few
TGTGCCTGGATCTACGGGGGGGCTCGAAATGAGCAGTTCTTC
CAWIYGGARNEQFF
>-|TRBJ2-3|TRBV7-9|-
TGTGCCAGCAGCCCAGTTACCCACACAGATACGCAGTATTTT
CASSPVTHTDTQYF
>TRBD1|TRBJ1-6|TRBV28|-
TGTGCCAGCGAACGTTCCGGGACAGATAATTCACCCCTCCACTTT
CASERSGTDNSPLHF
>TRBD2|TRBJ2-7|TRBV6-4|-
TGTGCCAGCAGTGAGCAAGCGGGGTCCTACGAGCAGTACTTC
CASSEQAGSYEQYF
>-|TRBJ1-1|TRBV14|-
TGTGCCAGCAGCCACTACGGGACTGGGAACACTGAAGCTTTCTTT
CASSHYGTGNTEAFF
>-|TRBJ1-2|TRBV7-2|-
TGTGCCAGCAGCTTAGAAGCGGGTGGCTACACCTTC
CASSLEAGGYTF
>-|TRBJ2-7|TRBV2|-
TGTGCCAGCAGTTCCAGGGCCTCAACCTACGAGCAGTACTTC
CASSSRASTYEQYF
>-|TRBJ2-7|TRBV6-6|-
TGTGCCAGCAGTTCCCGGGGGGCCCACGAGCAGTACTTC
CASSSRGAHEQYF
>-|TRBJ1-2|TRBV28|-
TGTGCCAGCCTATCCGCAGGGGATGGCTACACCTTC
CASLSAGDGYTF
>-|TRBJ2-5|TRBV11-3|few
TGTGCCAGCAGCTTAGGATCAGGGATCCAAGAGACCCAGTACTTC
CASSLGSGIQETQYF
>-|TRBJ2-6|TRBV27|-
TGTGCCAGCAGTCCTGTTCCGGGGTCTGGGGCCAACGTCCTGACTTTC
CASSPVPGSGANVLTF
>-|TRBJ2-7|TRBV9|-
TGTGCCAGCAGCCCTCGGACAGTATCCTACGAGCAGTACTTC
CASSPRTVSYEQYF
>TRBD1|TRBJ1-5|TRBV19|few
TGTGCCAGTAGTATAGGGCACAGGGGGCTGGGGAGCAATCAGCCCCAGCATTTT
CASSIGHRGLGSNQPQHF
>-|TRBJ2-4|TRBV2|few
TGTGCCAGCAGCCAGTCGCACAGTCAGTACTTC
CASSQSHSQYF
>TRBD1|TRBJ1-5|TRBV7-2|-
TGTGCCAGCAGCAACTGGGACAGGGAAAGTAATCAGCCCCAGCATTTT
CASSNWDRESNQPQHF